This T cell receptor beta chain was recovered during a study of CD8 T cells in Susac syndrome. At the level of the study: Clinical remission applied to eight sequenced Susac syndrome patients, and roughly 6 had active disease.

Regarding this clonotype: Its specificity is unknown.

Random hexamers were used to reverse transcribe the RNA input (about 0.45 to 1 ug). Amplification of TCR beta CDR3 spanned 54 Vbeta and 13 Jbeta via immunoSEQ multiplex PCR. TCRdb redid the calling of the immunoSEQ multiplex PCR reads with MiXCR, one entry per CDR3 protein. The table has 95,000 to 150,000 distinct CDR3 sequences, about 93% seen once. The ends lost 4 bases at V and 9 bases at J; junction bases unmatched: 7. The CDR3 is 16 amino acids. Germline V lookup: CDR1 MNHEY, CDR2 SVGEGT. Study-level points and caveats: Maximal CD8+ clonal expansion in Susac was observed within TEMRA cells and among active patients.

This clonotype originated in a human donor with Susac syndrome. Sequences were obtained from CD8+ T cells from PBMCs. The chain is built from TRBV6-2 or TRBV6-3 and TRBJ2-1, with TRBD2 identical over 15 bases. The CDR3 is CASSSGTSGGPSEQFF. The CDR3 region has the DNA TGTGCCAGCAGTTCCGGGACTAGCGGGGGGCCCAGTGAGCAGTTCTTC.